The 10 T cell receptor beta chains in this list originate from one sample, sequenced in a study of T cell responses to AZD1222 COVID-19 vaccine. Generated by immunoSEQ multiplex PCR, the TCRdb table keeps only in-frame clones and is missing some. Seen here are some 160,000 clones, more than 70% observed once, and the top ten hold around 5.9%. The source was peripheral blood, collected on day 0 of AZD1222 vaccination. These receptors were collected from an adult in good health.

The genes are TRBV5-1 and TRBJ2-7; D ambiguous. CDR1 and CDR2 from the germline V gene are SGHRS and YFSETQ. Trimming left V 7 bases short and J 2 bases short, with 13 bases between. The CDR3 runs 13 residues. The CDR3 DNA follows: TGCGCCAGCCGTGGGTACCCTACCTACGAGCAGTACTTC. Its translation: CASRGYPTYEQYF.

V is TRBV7-2 and J is TRBJ1-6; D gene unclear. V lost 5 bases and J 6 bases, leaving 14 bases between the germline ends. Germline V gene data show CDR1 as SGHTA and CDR2 as FQGNSA. The CDR3 has 15 residues. CDR3 coding DNA: TGTGCCAGCAGCCCGCGGTTCCACGGTAATTCACCCCTCCACTTT. This sequence encodes CASSPRFHGNSPLHF.

The CDR3 spells CASGDGDEAFF. For the CDR3, the DNA is TGCGCCAGTGGAGACGGGGATGAAGCTTTCTTT. The V and J genes are TRBV5-1 and TRBJ1-1; D not certain. V dropped 8 bases and J dropped 7 bases, with 12 bases sitting between them. The CDR3 spans 11 residues. Germline V gene sequence: CDR1 SGHRS, CDR2 YFSETQ.

The chain is built from TRBV3-1 (or the pseudogene TRBV3-2) and TRBJ2-2; TRBD1 is a possible D gene (5 bases). V was pared by 4 bases and J by 5 bases, with 11 bases between. CDR3 length equals 14 residues. Germline CDR1 LGHDT, CDR2 YNNKEL (reference sequence). CDR3 bases: TGTGCCAGCAGCCTTAACAGGTTAACCGGGGAGCTGTTTTTT. Protein product: CASSLNRLTGELFF.

This sequence joins TRBV27 and TRBJ1-6, with D maybe TRBD1 (5 bases). CDR1 and CDR2 from the germline V gene are MNHEY and SMNVEV (reference sequence). The CDR3 is 17 amino acids. V lost 2 bases and J lost 9, with 20 bases in between. Written as DNA, the CDR3 is TGTGCCAGCAGTTTAAAAGGGGACTCCCTTTGGGGTTCACCCCTCCACTTT. Translated, it gives CASSLKGDSLWGSPLHF.

The V and J genes are TRBV5-4 and TRBJ1-2, with TRBD1 matching 7 bases. The CDR3 loop spans 15 amino acids. Per the germline V gene, CDR1 is SGHNT and CDR2 is YYREEE (reference sequence). The V and J ends lost 4 bases and 2 bases, in that order; junction bases with no gene match: 8. This CDR3 reads CASSPTGAENYGYTF. CDR3 coding DNA: TGTGCCAGCAGCCCCACAGGGGCCGAGAACTATGGCTACACCTTC.

The CDR3 is CASSLSGVATFLNEKLFF. For the CDR3, the DNA is TGTGCCAGCAGTTTATCAGGGGTCGCTACGTTTCTGAATGAAAAACTGTTTTTT. The chain has TRBV28 and TRBJ1-4, with a tentative D call TRBD1 (6 bases). This CDR3 has 18 amino acids. CDR1 and CDR2 (germline): MDHEN, SYDVKM. V lost 1 base and J lost 5, with 20 bases in between. Together with reference TRBV28 and TRBJ1-4, the CDR3 gives the full variable domain: DVKVTQSSRYLVKRTGEKVFLECVQDMDHENMFWYRQDPGLGLRLIYFSYDVKMKEKGDIPEGYSVSREKKERFSLILESASTNQTSMYLCASSLSGVATFLNEKLFFGSGTQLSVL.

The V gene is TRBV29-1, the J gene TRBJ1-3; no reliable D call. From germline, CDR1 is SQVTM and CDR2 ANQGSEA. Trimming stripped 6 bases from V and 4 bases from J, with 13 bases between. The CDR3 is made up of 13 amino acids. CDR3 protein: CSVLSPGGNTIYF. CDR3 in DNA: TGCAGCGTCTTATCTCCTGGAGGAAACACCATATATTTT. Together with reference TRBV29-1 and TRBJ1-3, the CDR3 gives the full variable domain: SAVISQKPSRDICQRGTSLTIQCQVDSQVTMMFWYRQQPGQSLTLIATANQGSEATYESGFVIDKFPISRPNLTFSTLTVSNMSPEDSSIYLCSVLSPGGNTIYFGEGSWLTVV.

This rearrangement joins TRBV4-3 to TRBJ1-5; 7 positions agree with TRBD1. The germline gives CDR1 LGHNA, CDR2 YSLEER. The junction had 4 bases not matched to a gene; V was cut back by 8 bases and J by 3 bases. The CDR3 loop spans 13 amino acids. The DNA for the CDR3 is TGCGCCAGCGCGGGGACAGTCAATCAGCCCCAGCATTTT. This translates into CASAGTVNQPQHF.

V and J are TRBV13 and TRBJ2-2; D is unresolved. Germline V gene sequence: CDR1 PRHDT, CDR2 FYEKMQ (reference sequence). The germline V and J ends were trimmed by 3 bases and 6 bases, with 8 bases remaining between them. This CDR3 region has 13 residues. For the CDR3, the DNA is TGTGCCAGCAGCTTCCCCTCCTCCGGGGAGCTGTTTTTT. This sequence encodes CASSFPSSGELFF.